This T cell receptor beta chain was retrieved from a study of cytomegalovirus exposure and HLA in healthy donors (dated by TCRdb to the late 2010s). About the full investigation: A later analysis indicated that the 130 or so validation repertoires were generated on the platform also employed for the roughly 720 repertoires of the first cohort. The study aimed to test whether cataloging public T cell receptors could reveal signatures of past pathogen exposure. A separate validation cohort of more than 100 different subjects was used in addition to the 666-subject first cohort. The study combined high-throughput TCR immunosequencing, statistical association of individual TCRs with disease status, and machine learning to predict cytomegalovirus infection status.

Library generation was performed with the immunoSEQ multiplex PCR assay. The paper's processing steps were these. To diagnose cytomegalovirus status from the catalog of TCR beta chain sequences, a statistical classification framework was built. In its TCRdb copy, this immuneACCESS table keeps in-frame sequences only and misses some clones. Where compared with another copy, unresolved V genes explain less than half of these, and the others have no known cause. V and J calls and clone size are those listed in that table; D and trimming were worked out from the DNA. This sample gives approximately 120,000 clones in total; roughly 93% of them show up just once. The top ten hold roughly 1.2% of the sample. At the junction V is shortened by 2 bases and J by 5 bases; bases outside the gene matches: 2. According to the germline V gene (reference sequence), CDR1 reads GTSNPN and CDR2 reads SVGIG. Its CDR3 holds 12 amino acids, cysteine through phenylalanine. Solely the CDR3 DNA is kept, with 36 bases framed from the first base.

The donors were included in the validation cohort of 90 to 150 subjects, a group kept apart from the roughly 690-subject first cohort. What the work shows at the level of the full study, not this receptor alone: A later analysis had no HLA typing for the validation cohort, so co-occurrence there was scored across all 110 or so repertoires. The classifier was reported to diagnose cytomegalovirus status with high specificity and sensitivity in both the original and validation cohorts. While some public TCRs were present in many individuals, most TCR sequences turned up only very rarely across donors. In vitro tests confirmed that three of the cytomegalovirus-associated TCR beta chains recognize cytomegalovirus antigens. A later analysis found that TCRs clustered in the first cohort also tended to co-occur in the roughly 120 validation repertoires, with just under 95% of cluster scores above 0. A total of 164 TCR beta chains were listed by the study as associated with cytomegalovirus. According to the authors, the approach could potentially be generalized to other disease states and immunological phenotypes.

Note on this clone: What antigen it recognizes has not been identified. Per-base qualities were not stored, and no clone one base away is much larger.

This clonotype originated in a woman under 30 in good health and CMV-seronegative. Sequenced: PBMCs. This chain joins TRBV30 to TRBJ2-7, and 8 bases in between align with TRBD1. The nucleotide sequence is TGTGCCTGGAGTTTGACAGGGGACGAGCAGTACTTC. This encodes CAWSLTGDEQYF.